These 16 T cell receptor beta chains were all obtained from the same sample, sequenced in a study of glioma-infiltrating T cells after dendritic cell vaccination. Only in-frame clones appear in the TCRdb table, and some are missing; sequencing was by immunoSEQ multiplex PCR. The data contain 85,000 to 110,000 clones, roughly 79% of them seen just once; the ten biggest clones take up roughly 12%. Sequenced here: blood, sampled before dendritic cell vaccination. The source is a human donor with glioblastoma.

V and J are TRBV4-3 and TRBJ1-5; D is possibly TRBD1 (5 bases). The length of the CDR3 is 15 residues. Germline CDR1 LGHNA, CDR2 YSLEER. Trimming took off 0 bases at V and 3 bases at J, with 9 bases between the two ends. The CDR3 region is CASSQDLGDNQPQHF. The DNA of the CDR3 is TGCGCCAGCAGCCAAGATCTAGGGGACAATCAGCCCCAGCATTTT.

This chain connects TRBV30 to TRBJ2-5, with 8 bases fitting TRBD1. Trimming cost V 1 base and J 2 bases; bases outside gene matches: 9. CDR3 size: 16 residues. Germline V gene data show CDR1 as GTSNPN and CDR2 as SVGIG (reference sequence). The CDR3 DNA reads TGTGCCTGGAGTGGTGGAAGCAGGGGGCCGCAAGAGACCCAGTACTTC. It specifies CAWSGGSRGPQETQYF.

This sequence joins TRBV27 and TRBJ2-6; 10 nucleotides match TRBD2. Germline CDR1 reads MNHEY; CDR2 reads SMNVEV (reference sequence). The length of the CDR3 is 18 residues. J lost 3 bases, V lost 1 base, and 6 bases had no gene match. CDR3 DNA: TGTGCCAGCAGTTTATACGGCCTAGCGGGGGATGGGGCCAACGTCCTGACTTTC. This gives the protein CASSLYGLAGDGANVLTF.

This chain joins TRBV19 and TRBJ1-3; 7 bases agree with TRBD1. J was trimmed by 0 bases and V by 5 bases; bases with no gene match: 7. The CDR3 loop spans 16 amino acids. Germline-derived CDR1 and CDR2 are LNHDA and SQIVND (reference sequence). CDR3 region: CASSSGQQISGNTIYF. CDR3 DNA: TGTGCCAGTAGTTCGGGACAGCAAATCTCTGGAAACACCATATATTTT.

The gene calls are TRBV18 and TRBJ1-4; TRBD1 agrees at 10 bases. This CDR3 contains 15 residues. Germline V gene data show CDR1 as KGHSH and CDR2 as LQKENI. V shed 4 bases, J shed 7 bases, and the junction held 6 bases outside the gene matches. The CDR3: CASSLTGGVFEKLFF. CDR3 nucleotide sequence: TGTGCCAGCTCACTGACAGGGGGCGTCTTTGAAAAACTGTTTTTT.

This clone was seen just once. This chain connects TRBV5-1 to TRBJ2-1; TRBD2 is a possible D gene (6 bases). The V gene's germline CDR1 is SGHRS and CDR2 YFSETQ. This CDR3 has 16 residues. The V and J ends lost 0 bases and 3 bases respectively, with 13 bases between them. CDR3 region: CASSLDGEDNYNEQFF. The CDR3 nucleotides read TGCGCCAGCAGCTTGGACGGGGAGGATAACTACAATGAGCAGTTCTTC.

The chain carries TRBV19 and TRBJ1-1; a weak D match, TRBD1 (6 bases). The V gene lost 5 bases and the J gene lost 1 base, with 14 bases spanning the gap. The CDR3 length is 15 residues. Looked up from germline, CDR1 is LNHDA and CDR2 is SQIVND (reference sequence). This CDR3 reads CASSSQGQGNTEAFF. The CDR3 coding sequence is TGTGCCAGTAGTTCACAGGGTCAAGGGAACACTGAAGCTTTCTTT. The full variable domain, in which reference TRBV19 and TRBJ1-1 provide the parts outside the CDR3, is DGGITQSPKYLFRKEGQNVTLSCEQNLNHDAMYWYRQDPGQGLRLIYYSQIVNDFQKGDIAEGYSVSREKKESFPLTVTSAQKNPTAFYLCASSSQGQGNTEAFFGQGTRLTVV.

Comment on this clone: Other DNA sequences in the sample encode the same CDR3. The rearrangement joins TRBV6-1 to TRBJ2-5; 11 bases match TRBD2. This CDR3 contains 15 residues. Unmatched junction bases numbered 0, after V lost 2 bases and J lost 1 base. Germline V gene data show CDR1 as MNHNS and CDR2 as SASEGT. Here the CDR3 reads CASSELAGGQETQYF. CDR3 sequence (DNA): TGTGCCAGCAGTGAACTAGCGGGGGGCCAAGAGACCCAGTACTTC.

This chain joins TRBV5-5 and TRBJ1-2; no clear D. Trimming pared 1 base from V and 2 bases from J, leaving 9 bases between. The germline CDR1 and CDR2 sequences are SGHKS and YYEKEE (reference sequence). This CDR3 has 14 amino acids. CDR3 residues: CASSLQPGNYGYTF. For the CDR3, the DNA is TGTGCCAGCAGCTTGCAACCGGGGAACTATGGCTACACCTTC.

CDR3 sequence (DNA): TGTGCCAGTAGTCCCGGGACTAGCGGGGGGTCCTCCTACAATGAGCAGTTCTTC. Its protein is CASSPGTSGGSSYNEQFF. The chain carries TRBV19 and TRBJ2-1; TRBD2 agrees at 15 bases. Germline V gene data show CDR1 as LNHDA and CDR2 as SQIVND (reference sequence). The CDR3 runs 18 residues. Trimming removed 5 bases from V and 0 bases from J; junction bases left unmatched: 5.

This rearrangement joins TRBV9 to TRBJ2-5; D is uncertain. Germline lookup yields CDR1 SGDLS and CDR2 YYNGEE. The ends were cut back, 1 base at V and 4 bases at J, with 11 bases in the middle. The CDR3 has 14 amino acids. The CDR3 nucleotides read TGTGCCAGCAGCGTAAGTCCACTGATAGAGACCCAGTACTTC. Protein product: CASSVSPLIETQYF.

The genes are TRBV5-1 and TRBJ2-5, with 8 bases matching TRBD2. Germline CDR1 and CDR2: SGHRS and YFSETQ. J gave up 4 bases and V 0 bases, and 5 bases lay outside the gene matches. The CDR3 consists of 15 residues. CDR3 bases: TGCGCCAGCAGCTTGGGCACTAGCGGTAGAGAGACCCAGTACTTC. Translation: CASSLGTSGRETQYF.

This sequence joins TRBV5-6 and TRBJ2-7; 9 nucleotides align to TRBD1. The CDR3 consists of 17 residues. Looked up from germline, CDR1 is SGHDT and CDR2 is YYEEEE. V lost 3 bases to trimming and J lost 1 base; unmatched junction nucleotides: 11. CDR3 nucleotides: TGTGCCAGCAGCTCCCTTGTGGACAGGGGAGGGTCCTACGAGCAGTACTTC. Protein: CASSSLVDRGGSYEQYF.

The CDR3, as DNA: TGTGCCAGCACCACCGAGGGGGCGTTTAACTATGGCTACACCTTC. It is translated as CASTTEGAFNYGYTF. The chain couples TRBV6-5 to TRBJ1-2; 7 nucleotides match TRBD1. V shed 7 bases and J 1 base; nucleotides not matched to a gene: 9. CDR1 and CDR2 (germline): MNHEY, SVGAGI. The CDR3 totals 15 residues.

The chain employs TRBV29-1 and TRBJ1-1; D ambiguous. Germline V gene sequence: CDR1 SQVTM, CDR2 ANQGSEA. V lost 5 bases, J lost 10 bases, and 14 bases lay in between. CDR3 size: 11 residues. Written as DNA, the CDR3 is TGCAGCGTTTCGGGGTCACACACAGCTTTCTTT. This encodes CSVSGSHTAFF.

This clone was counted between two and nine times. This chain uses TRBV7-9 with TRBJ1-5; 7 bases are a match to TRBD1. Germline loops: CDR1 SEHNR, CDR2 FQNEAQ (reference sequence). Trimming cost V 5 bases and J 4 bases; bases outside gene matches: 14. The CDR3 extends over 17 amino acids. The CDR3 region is CASSHIEGAWGNQPQHF. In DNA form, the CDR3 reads TGTGCCAGCAGCCATATCGAGGGGGCATGGGGGAATCAGCCCCAGCATTTT.